Each of the 25 T cell receptor beta chains below was sequenced from the same sample in a study of blood T cell repertoires in COVID-19. The method was immunoSEQ multiplex PCR; TCRdb's version includes in-frame clones alone and lacks a portion of them. This table holds approximately 170,000 clones, 85% found once. The sequenced sample was peripheral blood. These TCRs come from a woman aged 80 or over with COVID-19, enrolled during active disease.

This chain connects TRBV3-1 (or the pseudogene TRBV3-2) to TRBJ1-1, with D hard to call. CDR1 and CDR2 (germline): LGHDT, YNNKEL (reference sequence). Trimming removed 5 bases at V and 1 base at J, with 8 bases between. The CDR3 runs 13 residues. CDR3 region: CASSSGPNTEAFF. The CDR3 DNA reads as TGTGCCAGCAGCTCAGGTCCGAACACTGAAGCTTTCTTT.

The V call is TRBV10-3, the J call TRBJ2-2; D not resolved. CDR1 is ENHRY, CDR2 SYGVKD, per germline. V was shortened by 5 bases and J by 7 bases, with 20 bases between the two germline ends. CDR3 length equals 16 residues. In nucleotides, the CDR3 is TGTGCCATCAGTCCCCGAGAGGTAGAAGTGCACGGGGAGCTGTTTTTT. Its translation is CAISPREVEVHGELFF.

Worth noting for this clone: The sample holds other DNA sequences that translate to the same CDR3. This chain uses TRBV11-3 with TRBJ1-2; 10 nucleotides align to TRBD1. This CDR3 has 15 residues. V shed 3 bases and J 2 bases; nucleotides not matched to a gene: 3. Germline values: CDR1 SGHNT, CDR2 YENEEA. The CDR3 bases are TGTGCCAGCAGCTTGGGGACAGGGGAAAACTATGGCTACACCTTC. Protein sequence: CASSLGTGENYGYTF.

This chain uses TRBV6-5 with TRBJ2-5; TRBD2 matches at 8 bases. The CDR3 loop spans 13 amino acids. V lost 6 bases and J lost 1; bases outside the gene matches: 1. CDR1 is MNHEY, CDR2 SVGAGI, per germline. CDR3 sequence reads: CASRLAGQETQYF. The CDR3 region has the DNA TGTGCCAGCAGGCTAGCGGGCCAAGAGACCCAGTACTTC.

The chain employs TRBV3-1 (or the pseudogene TRBV3-2) and TRBJ1-2, with D perhaps TRBD1 (5 bases). Germline V gene lookup returns CDR1 LGHDT and CDR2 YNNKEL (reference sequence). The CDR3 covers 13 residues. V was trimmed by 1 base and J by 8 bases, leaving 11 bases between them. The CDR3 DNA sequence: TGTGCCAGCAGCCAAGCCTACAGGACGGGCTACACCTTC. Its protein product is CASSQAYRTGYTF.

The chain has TRBV3-1 (or the pseudogene TRBV3-2) and TRBJ2-5, with 7 bases fitting TRBD2. Trimming removed 3 bases from V and 2 bases from J; junction bases left unmatched: 3. Germline CDR1 LGHDT, CDR2 YNNKEL (reference sequence). The CDR3 has 14 amino acids. DNA for the CDR3: TGTGCCAGCAGCCATCCCGGGAGGCAAGAGACCCAGTACTTC. Encoded protein: CASSHPGRQETQYF.

The chain joins TRBV3-1 (or the pseudogene TRBV3-2) to TRBJ1-2; 10 nucleotides agree with TRBD1. CDR1 and CDR2 from the germline V gene are LGHDT and YNNKEL (reference sequence). The V gene end was trimmed by 4 bases and the J gene end by 7 bases; junction bases not matched to a gene: 6. CDR3 length: 14 residues. The CDR3 DNA reads TGTGCCAGCAGCCCCCTCCGGGACAGGGGTGGCTACACCTTC. This encodes CASSPLRDRGGYTF.

The chain couples TRBV6-5 to TRBJ1-4, with 9 bases identical to TRBD1. This CDR3 has 14 residues. With V trimmed by 6 bases and J by 8 bases, 7 bases remained unmatched. Germline V lookup: CDR1 MNHEY, CDR2 SVGAGI. CDR3 amino acids: CASRSRDRDEKLFF. The CDR3 coding sequence is TGTGCCAGCAGATCCCGGGACAGGGACGAAAAACTGTTTTTT.

The gene calls are TRBV7-9 and TRBJ1-5; unclear D gene. V was trimmed by 5 bases and J by 6 bases, leaving 11 bases between them. The germline CDR1 and CDR2 sequences are SEHNR and FQNEAQ (reference sequence). The CDR3 sequence is 13 residues long. This chain's CDR3 is CASSTEGSQPQHF. The CDR3 DNA sequence: TGTGCCAGCAGCACCGAAGGGAGTCAGCCCCAGCATTTT.

The chain is built from TRBV19 and TRBJ2-3, with TRBD2 as a possible D gene (7 bases). Germline V gives CDR1 LNHDA, CDR2 SQIVND (reference sequence). There are 14 residues in the CDR3. V was cut by 7 bases and J by 6 bases, with 17 bases left in between. Written as DNA, the CDR3 is TGTGCCAGTACCCCTCGGGGGGCGGGTGATACGCAGTATTTT. Encoded protein: CASTPRGAGDTQYF.

This chain links TRBV6-5 with TRBJ2-5, with D possibly being TRBD1 (5 bases). The length of the CDR3 is 13 residues. V was shortened by 2 bases and J by 4 bases, with 8 bases between the two germline ends. CDR1 is MNHEY, CDR2 SVGAGI, per germline. The CDR3 loop is CASSYPGPETQYF. The DNA for the CDR3 is TGTGCCAGCAGTTACCCAGGGCCAGAGACCCAGTACTTC.

The rearrangement links TRBV7-6 to TRBJ2-3, with TRBD2 matching 7 bases. The CDR3 totals 14 residues. V gave up 1 base and J gave up 6 bases; unmatched junction bases: 4. Germline CDR1 SGHVS, CDR2 FNYEAQ. CDR3 region: CASSLGGRGDTQYF. Here the CDR3 DNA reads TGTGCCAGCAGCTTAGGCGGGAGAGGGGATACGCAGTATTTT.

On this clone itself: The sample holds other DNA sequences that translate to the same CDR3. J is TRBJ1-2 and V is TRBV7-9; 8 nucleotides agree with TRBD1. The CDR3 is 14 residues long. The germline gives CDR1 SEHNR, CDR2 FQNEAQ (reference sequence). Trimming removed 5 bases from V and 2 bases from J; junction bases left unmatched: 4. In DNA form, the CDR3 reads TGTGCCAGCAGCCCACAGGGGGGGAACTATGGCTACACCTTC. This sequence encodes CASSPQGGNYGYTF.

This chain joins TRBV9 and TRBJ1-5; D is possibly TRBD1 (5 bases). The CDR3 is 13 amino acids. Germline lookup yields CDR1 SGDLS and CDR2 YYNGEE. Trimming took off 1 base at V and 7 bases at J, with 9 bases between the two ends. The CDR3 loop reads CASSVQGYQPQHF. DNA for the CDR3: TGTGCCAGCAGCGTACAGGGATACCAGCCCCAGCATTTT.

The chain employs TRBV4-2 and TRBJ1-3, with TRBD1 matching over 8 bases. Looked up from germline, CDR1 is LGHNA and CDR2 is YNFKEQ. The CDR3 contains 15 residues. V lost 4 bases to trimming and J lost 3 bases; unmatched junction nucleotides: 5. In DNA, the CDR3 is TGTGCCAGCAGCCGAGCGACAGGGGTTGGAAACACCATATATTTT. It is translated as CASSRATGVGNTIYF.

The chain joins TRBV5-4 to TRBJ2-5, with D perhaps TRBD1 (6 bases). V was pared by 5 bases and J by 4 bases, with 12 bases between. CDR1 is SGHNT, CDR2 YYREEE, per germline (reference sequence). The CDR3 is 13 amino acids. CDR3 nucleotides: TGTGCCAGCAGTCCAGGACAGAGAGAGACCCAGTACTTC. Residues: CASSPGQRETQYF. Together with reference TRBV5-4 and TRBJ2-5, the CDR3 gives the full variable domain: ETGVTQSPTHLIKTRGQQVTLRCSSQSGHNTVSWYQQALGQGPQFIFQYYREEENGRGNFPPRFSGLQFPNYSSELNVNALELDDSALYLCASSPGQRETQYFGPGTRLLVL.

The V and J genes are TRBV6-5 and TRBJ1-6; possibly TRBD1 for D (6 bases). Between the trimmed V and J ends, which lost 6 bases and 13 bases, there was a span of 19 bases. CDR1 and CDR2 from the germline V gene are MNHEY and SVGAGI. CDR3 size: 14 residues. CDR3 bases: TGTGCCAGCAGCCACTTACAGGGTACGTCGCCCCTCCACTTT. Its translation is CASSHLQGTSPLHF.

This chain connects TRBV9 to TRBJ2-1; 7 bases fit TRBD2. The CDR3 is made up of 15 amino acids. Germline values: CDR1 SGDLS, CDR2 YYNGEE. V dropped 1 base and J dropped 5; count of bases not matched to a gene: 6. CDR3 sequence: CASSVHSGGNNEQFF. CDR3 nucleotide sequence: TGTGCCAGCAGCGTACACTCGGGAGGAAACAATGAGCAGTTCTTC. Full variable domain (rest looked up from reference TRBV9 and TRBJ2-1): DSGVTQTPKHLITATGQRVTLRCSPRSGDLSVYWYQQSLDQGLQFLIQYYNGEERAKGNILERFSAQQFPDLHSELNLSSLELGDSALYFCASSVHSGGNNEQFFGPGTRLTVL.

The chain combines TRBV4-1 with TRBJ2-2; D perhaps matches TRBD2 (7 bases). Trimming removed 1 base from V and 5 bases from J, with 17 bases in between. Germline CDR1 reads MGHRA; CDR2 reads YSYEKL. The CDR3 length is 17 residues. CDR3: CASSQGPGGGVTGELFF. The CDR3 DNA reads as TGCGCCAGCAGCCAAGGGCCGGGGGGCGGGGTTACCGGGGAGCTGTTTTTT.

This clone has only a few counts. The V gene is TRBV19, the J gene TRBJ1-5; 9 nucleotides match TRBD1. The J segment lost 6 bases and the V segment lost 1 base, leaving 10 bases of the junction unmatched. CDR3 length equals 17 residues. Germline V gene sequence: CDR1 LNHDA, CDR2 SQIVND (reference sequence). This CDR3 is CASSIGTGVGGGQPQHF. The CDR3, as DNA: TGTGCCAGTAGTATAGGGACAGGGGTGGGAGGCGGTCAGCCCCAGCATTTT.

The CDR3 loop is CASVTRTGIGEQYF. CDR3 nucleotides: TGTGCCAGCGTCACAAGGACAGGGATCGGCGAGCAGTACTTC. V and J are TRBV6-6 and TRBJ2-7; 8 bases line up with TRBD1. The V and J ends lost 8 bases and 6 bases, in that order; junction bases with no gene match: 12. CDR3 length: 14 amino acids. Per the germline V gene, CDR1 is MNHNY and CDR2 is SVGAGI (reference sequence).

V usage is TRBV20-1 and J usage is TRBJ1-5; 11 nucleotides agree with TRBD1. The CDR3 covers 15 residues. The ends lost 3 bases at V and 9 bases at J; junction bases unmatched: 10. Germline V gene lookup returns CDR1 DFQATT and CDR2 SNEGSKA (reference sequence). The CDR3 loop reads CSASRGQGDSGPQHF. Here the CDR3 DNA reads TGCAGTGCTAGTCGGGGACAGGGGGATTCAGGGCCCCAGCATTTT.

This clone was counted a few times. This rearrangement joins TRBV7-2 to TRBJ1-1; maybe TRBD1 (5 bases). Looked up from germline, CDR1 is SGHTA and CDR2 is FQGNSA. V was trimmed by 3 bases and J by 6 bases, leaving 14 bases between them. The CDR3 is 14 amino acids. The chain's CDR3 is CASSFGFRVAEAFF. The CDR3 DNA reads TGTGCCAGCAGCTTTGGATTCAGGGTTGCTGAAGCTTTCTTT.

The chain links TRBV28 to TRBJ1-2; 9 positions agree with TRBD1. The CDR3 runs to 14 residues. Germline V gene sequence: CDR1 MDHEN, CDR2 SYDVKM. V dropped 4 bases and J dropped 3; count of bases not matched to a gene: 3. The CDR3 coding sequence is TGTGCCAGCAGTTCACAGGGGGCGTACTATGGCTACACCTTC. Its protein is CASSSQGAYYGYTF.

This chain uses TRBV19 with TRBJ2-1, with TRBD2 identical over 7 bases. CDR3 length: 17 residues. V dropped 6 bases and J dropped 8; count of bases not matched to a gene: 19. The germline V gene encodes CDR1 LNHDA and CDR2 SQIVND (reference sequence). CDR3 region: CASSITISGTSRDEQFF. In DNA, the CDR3 is TGTGCCAGTAGCATTACAATAAGCGGGACCAGCCGGGATGAGCAGTTCTTC.